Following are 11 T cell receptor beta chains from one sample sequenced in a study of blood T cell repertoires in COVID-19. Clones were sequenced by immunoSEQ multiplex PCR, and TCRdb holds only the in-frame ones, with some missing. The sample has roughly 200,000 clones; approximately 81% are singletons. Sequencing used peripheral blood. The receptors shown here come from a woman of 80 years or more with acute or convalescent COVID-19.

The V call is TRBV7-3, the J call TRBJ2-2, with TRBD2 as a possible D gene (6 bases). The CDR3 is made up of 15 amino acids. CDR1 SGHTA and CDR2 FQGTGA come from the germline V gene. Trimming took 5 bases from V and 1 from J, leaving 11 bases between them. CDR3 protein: CASSPHSGNTGELFF. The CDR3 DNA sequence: TGTGCCAGCAGCCCGCATAGCGGGAACACCGGGGAGCTGTTTTTT. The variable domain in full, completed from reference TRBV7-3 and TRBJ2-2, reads GAGVSQTPSNKVTEKGKYVELRCDPISGHTALYWYRQSLGQGPEFLIYFQGTGAADDSGLPNDRFFAVRPEGSVSTLKIQRTERGDSAVYLCASSPHSGNTGELFFGEGSRLTVL.

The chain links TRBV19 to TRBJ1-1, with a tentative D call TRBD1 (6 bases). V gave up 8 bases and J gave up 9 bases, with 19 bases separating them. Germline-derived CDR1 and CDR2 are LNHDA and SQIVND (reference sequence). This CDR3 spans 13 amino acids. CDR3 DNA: TGTGCCAGTTCTTTCCAGGGGATTGGGAAAGCTTTCTTT. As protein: CASSFQGIGKAFF. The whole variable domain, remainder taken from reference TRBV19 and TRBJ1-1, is DGGITQSPKYLFRKEGQNVTLSCEQNLNHDAMYWYRQDPGQGLRLIYYSQIVNDFQKGDIAEGYSVSREKKESFPLTVTSAQKNPTAFYLCASSFQGIGKAFFGQGTRLTVV.

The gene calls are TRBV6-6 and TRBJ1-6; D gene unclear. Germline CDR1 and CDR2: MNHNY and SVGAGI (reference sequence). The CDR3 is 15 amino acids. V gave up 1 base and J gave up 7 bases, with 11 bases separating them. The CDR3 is CASSYYFPENSPLHF. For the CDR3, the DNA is TGTGCCAGCAGTTACTACTTTCCGGAGAATTCACCCCTCCACTTT.

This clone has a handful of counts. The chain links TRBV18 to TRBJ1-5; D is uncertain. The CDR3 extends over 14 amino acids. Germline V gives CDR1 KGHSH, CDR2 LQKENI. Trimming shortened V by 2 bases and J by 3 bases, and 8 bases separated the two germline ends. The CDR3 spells CASSPVEDNQPQHF. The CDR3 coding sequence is TGTGCCAGCTCACCAGTGGAGGACAATCAGCCCCAGCATTTT.

Here the CDR3 DNA reads TGTGCCAGTAGTATAAACAGGGGTCACGAGCAGTACTTC. Amino acids: CASSINRGHEQYF. The V gene is TRBV19, the J gene TRBJ2-7; 7 nucleotides match TRBD1. Germline V gene sequence: CDR1 LNHDA, CDR2 SQIVND (reference sequence). V shed 2 bases, J shed 5 bases, and the junction held 3 bases outside the gene matches. The CDR3 totals 13 residues.

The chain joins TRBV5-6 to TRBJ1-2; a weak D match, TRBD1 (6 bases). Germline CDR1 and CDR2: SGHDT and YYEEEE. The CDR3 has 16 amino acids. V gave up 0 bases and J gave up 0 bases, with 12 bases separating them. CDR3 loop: CASSLAGARSNYGYTF. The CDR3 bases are TGTGCCAGCAGCTTGGCAGGGGCCCGCTCTAACTATGGCTACACCTTC.

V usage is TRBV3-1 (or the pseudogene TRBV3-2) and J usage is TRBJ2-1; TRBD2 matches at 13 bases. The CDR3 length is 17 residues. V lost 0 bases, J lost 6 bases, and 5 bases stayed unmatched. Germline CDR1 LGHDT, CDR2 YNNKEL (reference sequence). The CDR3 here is CASSQDATSGGANEQFF. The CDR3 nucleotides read TGTGCCAGCAGCCAAGACGCAACTAGCGGGGGGGCCAATGAGCAGTTCTTC.

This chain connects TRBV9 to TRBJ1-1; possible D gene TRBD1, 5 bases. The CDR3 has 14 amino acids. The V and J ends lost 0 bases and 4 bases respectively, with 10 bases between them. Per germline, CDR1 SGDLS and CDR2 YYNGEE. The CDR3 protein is CASSVDGGGTEAFF. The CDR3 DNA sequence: TGTGCCAGCAGCGTAGATGGGGGGGGCACTGAAGCTTTCTTT.

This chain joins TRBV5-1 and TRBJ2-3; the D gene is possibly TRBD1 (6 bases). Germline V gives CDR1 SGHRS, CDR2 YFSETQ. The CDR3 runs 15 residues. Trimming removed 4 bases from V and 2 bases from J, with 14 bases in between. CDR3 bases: TGCGCCAGCAGCGTGAGTCAGGGACACACAGATACGCAGTATTTT. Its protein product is CASSVSQGHTDTQYF.

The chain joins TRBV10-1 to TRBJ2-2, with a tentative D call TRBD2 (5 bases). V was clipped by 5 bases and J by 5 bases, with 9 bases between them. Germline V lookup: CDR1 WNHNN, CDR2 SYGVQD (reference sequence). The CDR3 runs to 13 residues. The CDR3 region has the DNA TGCGCCAGCAGTCTTCGAGGGACCGGGGAGCTGTTTTTT. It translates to CASSLRGTGELFF.

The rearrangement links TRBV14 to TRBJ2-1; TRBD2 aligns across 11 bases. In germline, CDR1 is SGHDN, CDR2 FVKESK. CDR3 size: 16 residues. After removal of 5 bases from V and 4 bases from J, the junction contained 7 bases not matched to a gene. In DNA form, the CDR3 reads TGTGCCAGCAGCAAAGGGACTAGCGGAGGGTACAATGAGCAGTTCTTC. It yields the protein CASSKGTSGGYNEQFF.